Each of the 14 T cell receptor beta chains below was sequenced from the same sample in a study of blood T cell repertoires in COVID-19. The repertoire was sequenced with immunoSEQ multiplex PCR; TCRdb's copy has only in-frame clones and lacks some. The data hold more than 150,000 clones, with approximately 80% observed a single time. The sample was peripheral blood. These TCRs come from a woman of 80 years or more with acute or convalescent COVID-19.

The V call is TRBV5-5, the J call TRBJ2-3, with D unclear. The germline CDR1 and CDR2 sequences are SGHKS and YYEKEE (reference sequence). V was trimmed by 4 bases and J by 2 bases, leaving 11 bases between them. CDR3 length: 14 amino acids. The CDR3 region is CASSPGMATDTQYF. Written as DNA, the CDR3 is TGTGCCAGCAGCCCAGGTATGGCCACAGATACGCAGTATTTT.

This clone was picked up one time. The chain uses TRBV2 and TRBJ1-6, with 10 bases lining up with TRBD1. The germline CDR1 and CDR2 sequences are SNHLY and FYNNEI. Trimming removed 6 bases from V and 15 bases from J; junction bases left unmatched: 11. CDR3 length: 14 residues. CDR3 region: CASRAGQGPASLHF. For the CDR3, the DNA is TGTGCCAGCAGAGCGGGACAGGGGCCTGCGAGCCTCCACTTT.

The chain's CDR3 is CASMTDSNQPQHF. For the CDR3, the DNA is TGTGCCAGCATGACAGATAGCAATCAGCCCCAGCATTTT. The chain has TRBV2 and TRBJ1-5; D possibly corresponds to TRBD1 (5 bases). CDR1 and CDR2 (germline): SNHLY, FYNNEI. This CDR3 contains 13 residues. Deletions cut 7 bases from V and 0 bases from J, with 7 bases between.

The chain employs TRBV9 and TRBJ1-6, with TRBD1 matching 11 bases. V was pared by 4 bases and J by 9 bases, with 12 bases of the junction left unmatched. Germline V CDR1 and CDR2: SGDLS, YYNGEE. This CDR3 has 17 amino acids. In DNA, the CDR3 is TGTGCCAGCAGCCTCAGTCCCGGGACAGGGGGAAGTTCACCCCTCCACTTT. Translation: CASSLSPGTGGSSPLHF.

The rearrangement uses TRBV29-1 and TRBJ1-5; D gene ambiguous. Germline loops: CDR1 SQVTM, CDR2 ANQGSEA. Trimming shortened V by 6 bases and J by 5 bases, and 14 bases separated the two germline ends. The CDR3 sequence is 13 residues long. The CDR3 protein is CSVSEEDYQPQHF. The CDR3 region has the DNA TGCAGCGTCTCCGAGGAGGATTATCAGCCCCAGCATTTT.

V gene TRBV18 combines with J gene TRBJ2-7, with D possibly being TRBD1 (7 bases). Germline V gives CDR1 KGHSH, CDR2 LQKENI. The CDR3 runs to 16 residues. V was cut by 3 bases and J by 2 bases, with 17 bases left in between. CDR3 sequence reads: CASSPLTGRSPYEQYF. In DNA form, the CDR3 reads TGTGCCAGCTCACCGCTGACAGGGAGGAGCCCCTACGAGCAGTACTTC.

The chain employs TRBV12-5 and TRBJ1-3; D is ambiguous. The CDR3 extends over 17 amino acids. Germline-derived CDR1 and CDR2 are LGHNT and FRNRAP. Trimming cost V 5 bases and J 0 bases, with 17 bases left between them. CDR3 sequence: CASGPPAGRASGNTIYF. For the CDR3, the DNA is TGTGCTAGTGGTCCCCCGGCGGGGAGAGCCTCTGGAAACACCATATATTTT.

The rearrangement links TRBV10-2 to TRBJ2-1; 10 nucleotides match TRBD2. Germline CDR1 reads WSHSY; CDR2 reads SAAADI. The length of the CDR3 is 14 residues. Trimming cost V 7 bases and J 7 bases; bases outside gene matches: 7. The CDR3: CASTSSGSRNEQFF. For the CDR3, the DNA is TGCGCCAGCACCTCTAGCGGGAGTAGGAATGAGCAGTTCTTC.

This chain joins TRBV13 and TRBJ2-7; 7 bases agree with TRBD1. In germline, CDR1 is PRHDT, CDR2 FYEKMQ (reference sequence). This CDR3 has 14 amino acids. V dropped 2 bases and J dropped 5; count of bases not matched to a gene: 6. The CDR3 nucleotides read TGTGCCAGCAGCTTAACAGACAGGGTACACGAGCAGTACTTC. The encoded protein is CASSLTDRVHEQYF.

J is TRBJ1-5 and V is TRBV28; possible D gene TRBD1, 5 bases. Germline V lookup: CDR1 MDHEN, CDR2 SYDVKM. V gave up 2 bases and J gave up 6 bases, with 11 bases separating them. This CDR3 spans 14 amino acids. CDR3 coding DNA: TGTGCCAGCAGTTTACCCAGACAGTTTCAGCCCCAGCATTTT. This codes for CASSLPRQFQPQHF.

This chain links TRBV5-1 with TRBJ1-1; the D gene is possibly TRBD1 (5 bases). V was shortened by 4 bases and J by 1 base, with 11 bases between the two germline ends. Germline CDR1 reads SGHRS; CDR2 reads YFSETQ. This CDR3 contains 14 residues. The CDR3 nucleotides are TGCGCCAGCAGCCCACAGGACGGGAACACTGAAGCTTTCTTT. Encoded protein: CASSPQDGNTEAFF.

The rearrangement joins TRBV18 to TRBJ1-3; 7 nucleotides match TRBD1. Trimming cost V 3 bases and J 0 bases; bases outside gene matches: 2. Germline CDR1 KGHSH, CDR2 LQKENI. This CDR3 is 15 amino acids long. The CDR3 loop is CASSPDRTSGNTIYF. The CDR3 DNA follows: TGTGCCAGCTCACCGGACAGGACCTCTGGAAACACCATATATTTT.

The chain uses TRBV6-2 or TRBV6-3 and TRBJ2-7; 7 nucleotides align to TRBD1. CDR1 and CDR2 from the germline V gene are MNHEY and SVGEGT. The V gene end was trimmed by 6 bases and the J gene end by 12 bases; junction bases not matched to a gene: 11. This CDR3 comprises 12 residues. Here the CDR3 reads CASSRTGQARYF. In DNA form, the CDR3 reads TGTGCCAGCAGCCGAACCGGACAGGCGCGGTACTTC.

J is TRBJ1-2 and V is TRBV27, with 8 nucleotides matching TRBD1. The CDR3 sequence is 14 residues long. The germline V gene has CDR1 MNHEY and CDR2 SMNVEV (reference sequence). With V trimmed by 6 bases and J by 4 bases, 7 bases remained unmatched. CDR3 DNA: TGTGCCAGCAGAGACGGACAGGGAATCTATGGCTACACCTTC. Protein sequence: CASRDGQGIYGYTF.